This T cell receptor (beta chain) stems from a study of Ad26.COV2.S vaccination and SARS-CoV-2 variants. Turning to the study itself: Dosing was one shot or two shots 56 days apart. Broader study findings: Total T cell responses were possibly underestimated by TCR breadth and depth analyses.

Sample treatment: roughly 19 received Ad26.COV2.S at low or high dose, single or two shots; roughly five received placebo; per-sample allocation not given. Sampling was done on day 63 after the first vaccine or placebo injection. Assay used: immunoSEQ multiplex PCR; TCRdb lists only in-frame clones, some missing. The sample has approximately 500,000 clones; about 83% are singletons. The V end was cut by 0 bases, the J end by 3 bases, with 10 bases between. The CDR3 length is 15 residues. The table lists this clone with many counts. What it binds is not known. The receptor comes from a person between 18 and 60 years old who received the Ad26.COV2.S COVID-19 vaccine or a placebo. The specimen comprised peripheral blood, sampled in a trial of Ad26.COV2.S vaccine versus placebo. This sequence joins TRBV5-3 and TRBJ1-5; D unclear. TRBV5-3 counts as an open reading frame of uncertain function. CDR3 loop: CARSLEEQYNQPQHF. CDR3 in DNA: TGTGCCAGAAGCTTGGAAGAGCAGTACAATCAGCCCCAGCATTTT.